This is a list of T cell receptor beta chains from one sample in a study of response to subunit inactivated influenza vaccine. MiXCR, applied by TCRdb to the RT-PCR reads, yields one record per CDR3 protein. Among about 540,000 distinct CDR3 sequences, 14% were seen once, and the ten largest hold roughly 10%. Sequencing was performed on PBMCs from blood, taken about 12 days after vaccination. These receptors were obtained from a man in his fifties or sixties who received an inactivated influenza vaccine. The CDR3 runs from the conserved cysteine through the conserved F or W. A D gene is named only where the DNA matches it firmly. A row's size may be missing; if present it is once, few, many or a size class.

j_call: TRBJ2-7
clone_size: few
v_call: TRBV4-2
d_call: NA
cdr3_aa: CASSQDIAYEQYF
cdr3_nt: TGTGCCAGCAGCCAAGATATTGCCTACGAGCAGTACTTC

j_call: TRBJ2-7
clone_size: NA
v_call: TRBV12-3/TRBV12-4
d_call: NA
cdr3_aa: CASTRAGYAQYF
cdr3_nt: TGTGCCAGCACCCGCGCCGGGTACGCGCAGTACTTC

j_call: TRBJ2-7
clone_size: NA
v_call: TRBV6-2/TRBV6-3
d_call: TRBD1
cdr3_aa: CASRIGSGGSEQYF
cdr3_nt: TGTGCCAGCAGAATCGGGTCAGGGGGAAGCGAGCAGTACTTC

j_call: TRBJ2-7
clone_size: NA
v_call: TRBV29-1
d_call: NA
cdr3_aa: CSVVLTSDYEQYF
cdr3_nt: TGCAGCGTTGTTTTGACATCGGACTACGAGCAGTACTTC

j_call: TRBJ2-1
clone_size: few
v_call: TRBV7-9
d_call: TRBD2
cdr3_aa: CASSLGGLATYNEQFF
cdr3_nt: TGTGCCAGCAGCTTAGGGGGACTAGCGACCTACAATGAGCAGTTCTTC

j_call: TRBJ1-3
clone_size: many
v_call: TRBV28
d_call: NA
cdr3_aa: CASSLMGAPDTIYF
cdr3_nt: TGTGCCAGCAGTTTAATGGGGGCACCGGACACCATATATTTT

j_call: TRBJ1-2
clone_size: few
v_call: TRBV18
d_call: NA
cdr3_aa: CASSPLSSNYGYTF
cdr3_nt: TGTGCCAGCTCACCCCTTTCATCTAACTATGGCTACACCTTC

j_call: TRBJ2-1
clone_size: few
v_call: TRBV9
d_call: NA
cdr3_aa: CASSRDEENEQFF
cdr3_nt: TGTGCCAGCAGCCGGGATGAGGAAAATGAGCAGTTCTTC

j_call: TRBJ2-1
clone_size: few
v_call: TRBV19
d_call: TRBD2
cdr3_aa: CATRVPGLAYNEQFF
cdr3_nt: TGTGCCACCCGTGTTCCGGGACTAGCCTACAATGAGCAGTTCTTC

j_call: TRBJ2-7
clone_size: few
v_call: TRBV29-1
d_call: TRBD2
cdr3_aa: CSVGLASYEQYF
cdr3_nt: TGCAGCGTTGGACTAGCTAGCTACGAGCAGTACTTC

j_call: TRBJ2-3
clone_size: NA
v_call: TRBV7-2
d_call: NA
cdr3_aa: CASSLVEVGEDPDTQYF
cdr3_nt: TGTGCCAGCAGCTTAGTTGAAGTAGGGGAGGACCCGGATACGCAGTATTTT

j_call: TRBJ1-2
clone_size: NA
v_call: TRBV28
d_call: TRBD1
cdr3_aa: CASRGPGQESGYTF
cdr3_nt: TGTGCCAGCAGGGGACCCGGACAGGAAAGCGGCTACACCTTC

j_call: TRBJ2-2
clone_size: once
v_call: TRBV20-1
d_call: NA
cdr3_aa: CSARVPGHHTGELFF
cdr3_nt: TGCAGTGCTAGAGTCCCGGGACACCACACCGGGGAGCTGTTTTTT

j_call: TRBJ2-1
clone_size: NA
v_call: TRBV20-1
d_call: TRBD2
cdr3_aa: CSAQSGSLGNEQFF
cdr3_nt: TGCAGTGCCCAGAGCGGGAGTCTTGGCAATGAGCAGTTCTTC

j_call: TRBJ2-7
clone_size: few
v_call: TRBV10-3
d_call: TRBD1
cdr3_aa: CAISSGQGAASEQYF
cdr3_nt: TGTGCCATCAGTAGCGGACAGGGGGCCGCATCCGAGCAGTACTTC

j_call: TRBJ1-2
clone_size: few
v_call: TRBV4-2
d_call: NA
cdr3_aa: CASSPRDGEDYGYTF
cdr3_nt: TGTGCCAGCAGCCCGAGGGACGGAGAGGACTATGGCTACACCTTC

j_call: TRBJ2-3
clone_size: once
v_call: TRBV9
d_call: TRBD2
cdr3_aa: CASSVAISGRGTDTQYF
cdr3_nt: TGTGCCAGCAGCGTAGCTATTAGCGGGAGGGGCACAGATACGCAGTATTTT

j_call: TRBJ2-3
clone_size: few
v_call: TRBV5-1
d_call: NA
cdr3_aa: CASSQTSPTDTQYF
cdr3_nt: TGCGCCAGCAGCCAGACCTCCCCCACAGATACGCAGTATTTT

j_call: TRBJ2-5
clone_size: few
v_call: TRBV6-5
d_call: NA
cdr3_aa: CASSYPTETQYF
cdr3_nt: TGTGCCAGCAGTTACCCCACTGAGACCCAGTACTTC

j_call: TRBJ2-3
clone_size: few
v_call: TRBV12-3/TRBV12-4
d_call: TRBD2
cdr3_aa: CASSRGLVGIDTQYF
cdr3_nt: TGTGCCAGCAGCCGGGGACTAGTGGGTATAGATACGCAGTATTTT

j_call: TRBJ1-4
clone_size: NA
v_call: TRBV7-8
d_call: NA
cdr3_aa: CASSSINEKLFF
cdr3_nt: TGTGCCAGCAGCTCCATCAATGAAAAACTGTTTTTT

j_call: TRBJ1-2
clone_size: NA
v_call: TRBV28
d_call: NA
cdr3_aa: CASSLRSANYGYTF
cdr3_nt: TGTGCCAGCAGTTTAAGGTCAGCTAACTATGGCTACACCTTC

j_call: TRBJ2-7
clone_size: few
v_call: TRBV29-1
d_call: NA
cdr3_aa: CSGGVGDEQYF
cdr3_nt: TGCAGCGGGGGGGTGGGGGACGAGCAGTACTTC

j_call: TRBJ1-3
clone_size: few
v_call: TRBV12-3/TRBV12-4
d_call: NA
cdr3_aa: CASSFWDRNTIYF
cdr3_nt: TGTGCCAGCAGTTTCTGGGATAGAAACACCATATATTTT

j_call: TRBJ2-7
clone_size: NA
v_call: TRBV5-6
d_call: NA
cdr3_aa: CASGRDGTYEQYF
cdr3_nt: TGTGCCAGCGGCCGGGACGGCACCTACGAGCAGTACTTC

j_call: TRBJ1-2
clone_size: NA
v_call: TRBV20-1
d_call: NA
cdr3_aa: CSARDQEANYGYTF
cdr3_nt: TGCAGTGCTAGAGATCAAGAGGCTAACTATGGCTACACCTTC

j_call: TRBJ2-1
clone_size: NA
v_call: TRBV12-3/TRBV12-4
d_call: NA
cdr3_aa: CASSLVQRLPPYNEQFF
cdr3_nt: TGTGCCAGCAGTTTAGTTCAGAGACTACCCCCCTACAATGAGCAGTTCTTC

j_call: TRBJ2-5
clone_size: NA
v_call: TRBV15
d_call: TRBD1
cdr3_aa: CATSSGTEQETQYF
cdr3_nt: TGTGCCACCAGCAGCGGGACAGAACAAGAGACCCAGTACTTC

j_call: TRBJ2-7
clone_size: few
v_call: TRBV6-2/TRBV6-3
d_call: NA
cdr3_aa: CASSHGGRVTYEQYF
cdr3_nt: TGTGCCAGCAGTCACGGGGGCCGGGTAACCTACGAGCAGTACTTC

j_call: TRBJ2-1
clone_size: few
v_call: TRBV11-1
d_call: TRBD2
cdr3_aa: CASSSPRWREGIYNEQFF
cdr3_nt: TGTGCCAGCAGCTCCCCTCGGTGGCGGGAGGGCATCTACAATGAGCAGTTCTTC

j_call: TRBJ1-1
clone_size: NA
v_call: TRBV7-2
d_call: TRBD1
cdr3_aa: CASSPDGTGRMNTEAFF
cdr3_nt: TGTGCCAGCAGCCCTGACGGGACAGGGCGAATGAACACTGAAGCTTTCTTT

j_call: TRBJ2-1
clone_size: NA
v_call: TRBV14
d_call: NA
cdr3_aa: CASSQDFGSVYNEQFF
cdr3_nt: TGTGCCAGCAGCCAAGATTTTGGTAGCGTCTACAATGAGCAGTTCTTC

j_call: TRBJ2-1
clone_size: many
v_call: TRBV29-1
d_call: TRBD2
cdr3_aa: CSDHSGGSYNEQFF
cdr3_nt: TGCAGCGACCATAGCGGGGGCTCCTACAATGAGCAGTTCTTC

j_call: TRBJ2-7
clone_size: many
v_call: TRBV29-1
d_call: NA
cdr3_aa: CSVAAGQGNIYEQYF
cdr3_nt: TGCAGCGTTGCCGCGGGCCAGGGGAATATATACGAGCAGTACTTC

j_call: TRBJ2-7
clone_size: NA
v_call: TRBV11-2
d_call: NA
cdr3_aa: CASSPRHGWHEQYF
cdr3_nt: TGTGCCAGCAGCCCTCGACACGGCTGGCACGAGCAGTACTTC

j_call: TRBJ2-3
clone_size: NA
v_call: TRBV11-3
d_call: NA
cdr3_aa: CASSLVGPGDTQYF
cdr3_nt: TGTGCCAGCAGCTTGGTAGGGCCCGGCGATACGCAGTATTTT

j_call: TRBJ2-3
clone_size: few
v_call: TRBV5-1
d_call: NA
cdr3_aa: CASRGGPHTDTQYF
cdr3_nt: TGCGCCAGCAGAGGGGGGCCCCACACAGATACGCAGTATTTT

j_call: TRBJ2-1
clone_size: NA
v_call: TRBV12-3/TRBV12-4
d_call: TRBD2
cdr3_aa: CASSSLAGGNNEQFF
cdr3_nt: TGTGCCAGCAGTAGCCTAGCGGGGGGGAACAATGAGCAGTTCTTC

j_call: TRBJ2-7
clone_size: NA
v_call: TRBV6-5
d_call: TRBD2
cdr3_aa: CASSYLASGSYEQYF
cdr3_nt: TGTGCCAGCAGTTACTTGGCTAGCGGGAGCTACGAGCAGTACTTC

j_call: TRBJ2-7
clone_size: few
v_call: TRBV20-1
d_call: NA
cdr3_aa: CSVSFGTTYEQYF
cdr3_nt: TGCAGTGTTAGCTTCGGGACAACCTACGAGCAGTACTTC

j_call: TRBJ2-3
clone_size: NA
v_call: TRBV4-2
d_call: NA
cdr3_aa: CASSQEYNTQYF
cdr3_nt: TGTGCCAGCAGCCAAGAATACAATACGCAGTATTTT

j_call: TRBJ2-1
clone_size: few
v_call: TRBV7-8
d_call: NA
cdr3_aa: CASGWRDNEQFF
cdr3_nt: TGTGCCAGCGGCTGGCGGGACAATGAGCAGTTCTTC

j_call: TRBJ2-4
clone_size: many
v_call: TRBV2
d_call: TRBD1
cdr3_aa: CASRIRTGYGDIQYF
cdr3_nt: TGTGCCAGCAGGATTCGGACAGGGTACGGGGACATTCAGTACTTC

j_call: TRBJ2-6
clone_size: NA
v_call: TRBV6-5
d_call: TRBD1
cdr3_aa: CASSYSGQDTSGANVLTF
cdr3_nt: TGTGCCAGCAGTTACTCGGGACAGGATACCTCTGGGGCCAACGTCCTGACTTTC

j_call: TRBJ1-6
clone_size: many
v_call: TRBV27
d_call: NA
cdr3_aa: CASSQTDSLRSPLHF
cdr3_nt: TGTGCCAGCAGTCAAACCGACAGTCTTAGGTCACCCCTCCACTTT

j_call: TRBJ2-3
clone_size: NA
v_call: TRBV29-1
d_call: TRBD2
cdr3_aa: CSVERTSGQGTQYF
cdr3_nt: TGCAGCGTTGAGCGGACTAGCGGGCAAGGTACGCAGTATTTT

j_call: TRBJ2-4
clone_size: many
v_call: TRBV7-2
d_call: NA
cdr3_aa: CASSRPEGGNIQYF
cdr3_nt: TGTGCCAGCAGCCGTCCGGAGGGCGGGAACATTCAGTACTTC

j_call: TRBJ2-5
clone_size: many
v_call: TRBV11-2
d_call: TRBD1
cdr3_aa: CASSLGTGEVETQYF
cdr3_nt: TGTGCCAGCAGCTTGGGGACAGGGGAGGTGGAGACCCAGTACTTC

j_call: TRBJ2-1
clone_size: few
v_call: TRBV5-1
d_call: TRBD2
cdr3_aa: CASSLLGSGGASEQFF
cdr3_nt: TGCGCCAGCAGCTTGCTGGGTAGCGGGGGGGCCAGTGAGCAGTTCTTC